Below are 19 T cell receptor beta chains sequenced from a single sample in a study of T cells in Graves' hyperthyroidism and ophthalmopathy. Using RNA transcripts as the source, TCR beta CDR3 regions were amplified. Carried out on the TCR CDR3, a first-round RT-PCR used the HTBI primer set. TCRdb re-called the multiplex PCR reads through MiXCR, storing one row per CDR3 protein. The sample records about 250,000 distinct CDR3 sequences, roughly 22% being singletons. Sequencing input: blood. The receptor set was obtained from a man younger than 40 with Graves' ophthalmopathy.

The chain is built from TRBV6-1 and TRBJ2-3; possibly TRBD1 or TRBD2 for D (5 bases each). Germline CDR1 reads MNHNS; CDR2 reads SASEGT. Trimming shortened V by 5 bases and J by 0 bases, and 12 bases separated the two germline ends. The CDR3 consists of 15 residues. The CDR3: CASSFRGRSTDTQYF. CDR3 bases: TGTGCCAGCAGTTTCCGGGGCCGTAGCACAGATACGCAGTATTTT.

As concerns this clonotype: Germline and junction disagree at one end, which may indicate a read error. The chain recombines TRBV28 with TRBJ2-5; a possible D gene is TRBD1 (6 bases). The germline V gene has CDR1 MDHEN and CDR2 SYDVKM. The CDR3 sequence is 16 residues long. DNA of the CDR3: TGTGTCAGCAGCTACGTACAGGGTAGGGTCGAAGAGACCCAGTACTTC. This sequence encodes CVSSYVQGRVEETQYF. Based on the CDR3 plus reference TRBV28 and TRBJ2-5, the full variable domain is DVKVTQSSRYLVKRTGEKVFLECVQDMDHENMFWYRQDPGLGLRLIYFSYDVKMKEKGDIPEGYSVSREKKERFSLILESASTNQTSMYLCVSSYVQGRVEETQYFGPGTRLLVL.

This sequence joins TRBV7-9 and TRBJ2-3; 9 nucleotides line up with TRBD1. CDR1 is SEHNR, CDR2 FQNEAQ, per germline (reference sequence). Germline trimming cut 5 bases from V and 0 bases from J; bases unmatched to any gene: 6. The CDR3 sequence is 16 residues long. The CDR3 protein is CASSPRTGASTDTQYF. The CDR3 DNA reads TGTGCCAGCAGCCCACGGACAGGGGCTAGCACAGATACGCAGTATTTT.

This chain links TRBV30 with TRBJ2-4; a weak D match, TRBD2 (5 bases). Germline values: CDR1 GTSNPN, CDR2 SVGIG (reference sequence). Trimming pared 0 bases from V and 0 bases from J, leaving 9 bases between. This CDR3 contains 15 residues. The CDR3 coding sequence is TGTGCCTGGAGTGTTACGGGGATAGCCAAAAACATTCAGTACTTC. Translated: CAWSVTGIAKNIQYF.

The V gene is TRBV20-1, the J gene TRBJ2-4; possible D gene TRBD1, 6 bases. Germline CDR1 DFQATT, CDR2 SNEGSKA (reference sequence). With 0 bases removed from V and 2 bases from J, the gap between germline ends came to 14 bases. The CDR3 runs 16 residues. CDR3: CSAREAGARTKNIQYF. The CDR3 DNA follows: TGCAGTGCTAGAGAGGCAGGGGCTCGGACCAAAAACATTCAGTACTTC.

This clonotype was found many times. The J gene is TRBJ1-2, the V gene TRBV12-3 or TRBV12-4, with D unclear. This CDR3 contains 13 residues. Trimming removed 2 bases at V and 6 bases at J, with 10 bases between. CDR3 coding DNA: TGTGCCAGCAGTTTACAGGAGTTAAATGGCTACACCTTC. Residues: CASSLQELNGYTF.

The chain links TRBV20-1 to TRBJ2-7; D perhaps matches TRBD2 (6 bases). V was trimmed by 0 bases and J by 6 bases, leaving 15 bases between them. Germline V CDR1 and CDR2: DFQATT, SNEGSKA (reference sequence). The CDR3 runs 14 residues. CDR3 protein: CSARDRRERGEQYF. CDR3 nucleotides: TGCAGTGCTAGAGATAGGAGGGAGAGGGGCGAGCAGTACTTC.

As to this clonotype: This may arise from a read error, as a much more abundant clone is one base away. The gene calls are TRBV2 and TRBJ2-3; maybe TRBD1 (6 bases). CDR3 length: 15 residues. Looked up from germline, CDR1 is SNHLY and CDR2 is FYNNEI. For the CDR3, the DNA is TGTGCCAGCAGGCTCGGGACATCCGGCACAAATACGCAGTATTTT. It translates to CASRLGTSGTNTQYF.

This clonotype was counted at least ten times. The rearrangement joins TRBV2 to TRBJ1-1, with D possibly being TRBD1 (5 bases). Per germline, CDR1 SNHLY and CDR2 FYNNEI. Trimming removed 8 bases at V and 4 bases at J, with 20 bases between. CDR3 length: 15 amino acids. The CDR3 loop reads CASRFAPTGGTEAFF. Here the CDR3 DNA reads TGTGCCAGCCGATTCGCGCCGACTGGGGGCACTGAAGCTTTCTTT.

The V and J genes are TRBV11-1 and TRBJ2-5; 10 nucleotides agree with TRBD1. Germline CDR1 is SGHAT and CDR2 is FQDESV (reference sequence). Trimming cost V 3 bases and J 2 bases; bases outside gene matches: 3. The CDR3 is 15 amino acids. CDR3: CASSLTGGPQETQYF. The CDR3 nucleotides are TGTGCCAGCAGCTTGACAGGGGGCCCTCAAGAGACCCAGTACTTC.

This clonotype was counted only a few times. CDR3 residues: CASSSFPSGGYNEQFF. CDR3 coding DNA: TGTGCCAGCAGCTCCTTTCCTAGCGGGGGTTACAATGAGCAGTTCTTC. This rearrangement joins TRBV7-3 to TRBJ2-1; 10 bases are a match to TRBD2. Looked up from germline, CDR1 is SGHTA and CDR2 is FQGTGA. The CDR3 is 16 residues long. V was pared by 4 bases and J by 4 bases, with 7 bases of the junction left unmatched. Complete variable domain (other parts from reference TRBV7-3 and TRBJ2-1): GAGVSQTPSNKVTEKGKYVELRCDPISGHTALYWYRQSLGQGPEFLIYFQGTGAADDSGLPNDRFFAVRPEGSVSTLKIQRTERGDSAVYLCASSSFPSGGYNEQFFGPGTRLTVL.

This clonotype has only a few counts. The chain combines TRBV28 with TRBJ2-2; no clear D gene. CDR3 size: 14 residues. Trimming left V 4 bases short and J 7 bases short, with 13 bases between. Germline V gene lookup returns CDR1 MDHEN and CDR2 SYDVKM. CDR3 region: CASSYIVGSGELFF. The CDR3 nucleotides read TGTGCCAGCAGTTACATCGTTGGCAGCGGGGAGCTGTTTTTT.

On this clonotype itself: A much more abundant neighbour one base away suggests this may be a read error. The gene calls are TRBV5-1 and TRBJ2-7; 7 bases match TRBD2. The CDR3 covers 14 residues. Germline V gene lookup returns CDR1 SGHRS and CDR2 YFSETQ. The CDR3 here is CACSRGLDTYEQYF. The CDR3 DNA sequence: TGCGCCTGCAGCCGCGGACTAGACACCTACGAGCAGTACTTC.

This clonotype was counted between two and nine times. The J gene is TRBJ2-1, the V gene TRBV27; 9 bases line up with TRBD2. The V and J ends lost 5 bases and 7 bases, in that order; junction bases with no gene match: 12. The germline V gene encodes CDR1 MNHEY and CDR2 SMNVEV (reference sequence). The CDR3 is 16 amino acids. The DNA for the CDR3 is TGTGCCAGCAGTCCCACCCGGGCGGGAGGGAGAAATGAGCAGTTCTTC. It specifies CASSPTRAGGRNEQFF.

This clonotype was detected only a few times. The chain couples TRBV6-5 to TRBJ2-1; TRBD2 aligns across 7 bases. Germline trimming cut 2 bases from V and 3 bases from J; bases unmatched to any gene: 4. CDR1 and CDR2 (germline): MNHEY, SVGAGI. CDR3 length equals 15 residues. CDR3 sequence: CASSYTGGFYNEQFF. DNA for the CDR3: TGTGCCAGCAGTTACACGGGAGGTTTCTACAATGAGCAGTTCTTC.

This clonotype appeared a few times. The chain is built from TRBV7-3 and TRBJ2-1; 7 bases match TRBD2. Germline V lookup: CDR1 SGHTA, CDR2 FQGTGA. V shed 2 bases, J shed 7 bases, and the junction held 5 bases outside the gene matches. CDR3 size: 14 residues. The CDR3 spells CASSLVGGRNEQFF. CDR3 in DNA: TGTGCCAGCAGCTTAGTCGGCGGGAGAAATGAGCAGTTCTTC.

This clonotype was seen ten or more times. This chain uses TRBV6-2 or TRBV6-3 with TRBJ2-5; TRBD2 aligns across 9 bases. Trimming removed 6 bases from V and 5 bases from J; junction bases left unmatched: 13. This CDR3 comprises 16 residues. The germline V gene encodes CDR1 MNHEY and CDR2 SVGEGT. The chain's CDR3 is CASSLGSGSEMETQYF. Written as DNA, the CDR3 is TGTGCCAGCAGCCTAGGTAGCGGGAGTGAAATGGAGACCCAGTACTTC.

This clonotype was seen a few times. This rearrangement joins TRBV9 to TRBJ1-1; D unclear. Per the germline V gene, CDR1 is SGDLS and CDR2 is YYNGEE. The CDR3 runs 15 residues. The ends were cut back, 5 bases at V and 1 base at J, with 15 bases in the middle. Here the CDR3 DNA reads TGTGCCAGCAGTCGTAGCGGGCATCCGAACACTGAAGCTTTCTTT. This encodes CASSRSGHPNTEAFF.

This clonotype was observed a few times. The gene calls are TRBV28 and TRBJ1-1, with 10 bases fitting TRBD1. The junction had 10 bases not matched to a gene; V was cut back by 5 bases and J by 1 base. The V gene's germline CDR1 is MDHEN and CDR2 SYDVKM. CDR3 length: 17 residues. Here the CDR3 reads CASSLTGTGVSNTEAFF. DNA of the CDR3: TGTGCCAGCAGTCTAACCGGGACAGGGGTGTCGAACACTGAAGCTTTCTTT.